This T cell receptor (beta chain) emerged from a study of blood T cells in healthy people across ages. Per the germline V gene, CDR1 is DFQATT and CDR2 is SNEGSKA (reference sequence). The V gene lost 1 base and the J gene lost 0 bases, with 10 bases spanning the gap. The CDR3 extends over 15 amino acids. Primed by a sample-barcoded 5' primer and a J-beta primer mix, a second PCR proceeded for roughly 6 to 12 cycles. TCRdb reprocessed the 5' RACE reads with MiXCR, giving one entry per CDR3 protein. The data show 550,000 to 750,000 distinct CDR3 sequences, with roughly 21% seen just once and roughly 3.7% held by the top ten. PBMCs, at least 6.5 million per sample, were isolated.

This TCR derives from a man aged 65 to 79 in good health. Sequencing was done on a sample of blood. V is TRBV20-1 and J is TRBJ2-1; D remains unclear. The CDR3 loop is CSARVPYSSYNEQFF. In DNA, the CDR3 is TGCAGTGCTAGAGTGCCCTACAGCTCCTACAATGAGCAGTTCTTC.